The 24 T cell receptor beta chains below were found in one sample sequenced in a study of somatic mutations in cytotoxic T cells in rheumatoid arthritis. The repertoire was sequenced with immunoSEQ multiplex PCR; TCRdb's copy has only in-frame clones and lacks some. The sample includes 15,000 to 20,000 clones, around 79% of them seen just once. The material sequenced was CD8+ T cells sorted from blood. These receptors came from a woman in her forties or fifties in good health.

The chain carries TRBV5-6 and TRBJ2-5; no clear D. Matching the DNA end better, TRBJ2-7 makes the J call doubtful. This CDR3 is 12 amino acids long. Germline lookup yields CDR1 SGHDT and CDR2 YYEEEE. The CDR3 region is CASSHVGVEQYF. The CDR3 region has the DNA TGTGCCAGCAGCCATGTTGGGGTCGAGCAGTACTTC.

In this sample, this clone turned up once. In nucleotides, the CDR3 is TGTGCCAGCAGCTCGACTGGACCAGACAGGCACTCTGGAAACACCATATATTTT. This sequence encodes CASSSTGPDRHSGNTIYF. The chain recombines TRBV7-9 with TRBJ1-3, with a weak D call TRBD1 (6 bases). This CDR3 is 18 amino acids long. V lost 4 bases and J 0 bases, leaving 19 bases between the germline ends. Germline V gene sequence: CDR1 SEHNR, CDR2 FQNEAQ (reference sequence).

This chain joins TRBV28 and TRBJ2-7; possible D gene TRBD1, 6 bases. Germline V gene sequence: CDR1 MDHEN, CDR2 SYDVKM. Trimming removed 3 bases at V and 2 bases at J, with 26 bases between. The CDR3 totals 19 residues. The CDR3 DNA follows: TGTGCCAGCAGTTTTGATACCCGGGACACCAAAAAGAGCCCCTACGAGCAGTACTTC. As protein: CASSFDTRDTKKSPYEQYF.

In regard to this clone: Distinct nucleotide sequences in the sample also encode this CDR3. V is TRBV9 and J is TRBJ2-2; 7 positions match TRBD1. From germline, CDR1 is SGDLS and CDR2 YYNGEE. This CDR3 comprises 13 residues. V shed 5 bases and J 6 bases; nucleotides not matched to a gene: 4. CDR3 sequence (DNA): TGTGCCAGCAGTGGTCAGGGGGCCGGGGAGCTGTTTTTT. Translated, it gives CASSGQGAGELFF.

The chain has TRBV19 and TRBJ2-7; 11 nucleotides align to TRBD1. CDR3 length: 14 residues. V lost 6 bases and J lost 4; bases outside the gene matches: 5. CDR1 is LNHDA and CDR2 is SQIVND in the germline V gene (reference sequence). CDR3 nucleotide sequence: TGTGCCAGTAGCATCGGGACAGGGGGGTACGAGCAGTACTTC. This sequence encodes CASSIGTGGYEQYF.

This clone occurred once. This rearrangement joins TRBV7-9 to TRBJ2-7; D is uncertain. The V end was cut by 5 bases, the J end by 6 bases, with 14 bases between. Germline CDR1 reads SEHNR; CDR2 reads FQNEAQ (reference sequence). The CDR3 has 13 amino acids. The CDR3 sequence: CASSPPAFPEQYF. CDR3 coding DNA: TGTGCCAGCAGCCCCCCCGCCTTCCCCGAGCAGTACTTC.

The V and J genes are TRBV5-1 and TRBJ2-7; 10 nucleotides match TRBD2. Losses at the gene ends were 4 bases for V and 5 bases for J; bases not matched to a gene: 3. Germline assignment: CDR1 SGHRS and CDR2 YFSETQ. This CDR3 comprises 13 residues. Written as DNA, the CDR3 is TGCGCCAGCAGCACCGGGACTAGCGACGAGCAGTACTTC. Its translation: CASSTGTSDEQYF.

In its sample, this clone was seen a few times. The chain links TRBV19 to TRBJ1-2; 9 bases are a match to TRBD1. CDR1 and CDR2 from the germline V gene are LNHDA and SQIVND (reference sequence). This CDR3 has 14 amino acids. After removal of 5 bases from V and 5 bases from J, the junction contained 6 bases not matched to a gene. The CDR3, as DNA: TGTGCCAGTAGTCCGGGACAGGGAACTTATGGCTACACCTTC. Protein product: CASSPGQGTYGYTF.

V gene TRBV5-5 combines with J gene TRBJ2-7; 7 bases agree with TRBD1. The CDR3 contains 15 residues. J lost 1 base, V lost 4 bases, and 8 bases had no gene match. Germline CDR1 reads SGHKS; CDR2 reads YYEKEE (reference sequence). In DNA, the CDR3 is TGTGCCAGCAGCCCCGAAGGGGGCCGTTCCTACGAGCAGTACTTC. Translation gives CASSPEGGRSYEQYF.

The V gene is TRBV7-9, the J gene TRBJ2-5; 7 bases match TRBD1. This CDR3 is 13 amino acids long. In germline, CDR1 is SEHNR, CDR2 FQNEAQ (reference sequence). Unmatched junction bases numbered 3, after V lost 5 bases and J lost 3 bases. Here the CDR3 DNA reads TGTGCCAGCAGCCCACAGGGGAAAGAGACCCAGTACTTC. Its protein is CASSPQGKETQYF.

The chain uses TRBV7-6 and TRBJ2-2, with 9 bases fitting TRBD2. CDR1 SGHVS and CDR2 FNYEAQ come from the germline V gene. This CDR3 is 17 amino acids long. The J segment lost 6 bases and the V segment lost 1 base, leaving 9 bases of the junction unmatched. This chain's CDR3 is CASSLVAGDVSAGELFF. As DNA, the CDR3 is TGTGCCAGCAGCTTAGTAGCGGGAGACGTTTCGGCCGGGGAGCTGTTTTTT.

The CDR3 DNA is TGCAGCGTTGAGCTAGCGGGAGGTCTGTCAGATACGCAGTATTTT. Translating it yields CSVELAGGLSDTQYF. The V gene is TRBV29-1, the J gene TRBJ2-3; 11 nucleotides align to TRBD2. V was pared by 3 bases and J by 4 bases, with 6 bases of the junction left unmatched. Per the germline V gene, CDR1 is SQVTM and CDR2 is ANQGSEA. This CDR3 contains 15 residues.

The CDR3 sequence: CASSYAVGFGEKLFF. The CDR3 DNA reads TGTGCCAGCAGTTATGCCGTTGGATTCGGTGAAAAACTGTTTTTT. The chain combines TRBV7-6 with TRBJ1-4; D call uncertain. From germline, CDR1 is SGHVS and CDR2 FNYEAQ. Trimming took 6 bases from V and 7 from J, leaving 18 bases between them. The CDR3 sequence is 15 residues long.

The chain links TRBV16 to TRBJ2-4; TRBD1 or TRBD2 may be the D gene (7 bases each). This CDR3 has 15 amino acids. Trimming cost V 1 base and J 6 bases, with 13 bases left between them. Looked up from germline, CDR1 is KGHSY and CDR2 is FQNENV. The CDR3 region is CASSQWEGALNIQYF. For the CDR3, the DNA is TGTGCCAGCAGCCAATGGGAGGGGGCCTTAAACATTCAGTACTTC. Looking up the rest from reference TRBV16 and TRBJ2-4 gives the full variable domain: GEEVAQTPKHLVRGEGQKAKLYCAPIKGHSYVFWYQQVLKNEFKFLISFQNENVFDETGMPKERFSAKCLPNSPCSLEIQATKLEDSAVYFCASSQWEGALNIQYFGAGTRLSVL.

In nucleotides, the CDR3 is TGTGCCAGCAGCCCGGCTAGCGGGGCCTACGAGCAGTACTTC. Translation gives CASSPASGAYEQYF. V and J are TRBV5-4 and TRBJ2-7, with 9 bases that match TRBD2. Germline CDR1 and CDR2: SGHNT and YYREEE (reference sequence). This CDR3 contains 14 residues. The trim removed 4 bases at V and 2 bases at J, leaving 4 bases unmatched.

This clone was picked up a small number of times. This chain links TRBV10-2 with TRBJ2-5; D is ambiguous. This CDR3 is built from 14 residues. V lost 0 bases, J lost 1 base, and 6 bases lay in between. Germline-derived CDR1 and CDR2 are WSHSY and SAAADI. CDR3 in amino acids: CASSESTRQETQYF. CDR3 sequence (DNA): TGCGCCAGCAGTGAGTCGACACGCCAAGAGACCCAGTACTTC.

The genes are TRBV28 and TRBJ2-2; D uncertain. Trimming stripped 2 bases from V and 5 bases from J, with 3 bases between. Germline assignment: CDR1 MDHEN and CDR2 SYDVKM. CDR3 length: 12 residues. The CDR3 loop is CASSLGTGELFF. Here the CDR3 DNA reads TGTGCCAGCAGTTTAGGAACCGGGGAGCTGTTTTTT.

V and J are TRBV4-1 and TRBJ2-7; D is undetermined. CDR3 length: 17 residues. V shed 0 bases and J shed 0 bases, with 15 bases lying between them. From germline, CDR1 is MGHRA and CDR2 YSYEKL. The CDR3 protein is CASSQEGYSSISYEQYF. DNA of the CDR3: TGCGCCAGCAGCCAAGAAGGCTACAGTTCTATCTCCTACGAGCAGTACTTC.

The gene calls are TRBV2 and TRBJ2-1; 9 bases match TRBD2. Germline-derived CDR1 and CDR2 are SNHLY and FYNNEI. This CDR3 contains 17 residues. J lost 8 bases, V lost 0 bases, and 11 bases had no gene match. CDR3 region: CASSEALRRGGADEQFF. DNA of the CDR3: TGTGCCAGCAGTGAAGCGCTTAGGCGGGGGGGGGCCGATGAGCAGTTCTTC.

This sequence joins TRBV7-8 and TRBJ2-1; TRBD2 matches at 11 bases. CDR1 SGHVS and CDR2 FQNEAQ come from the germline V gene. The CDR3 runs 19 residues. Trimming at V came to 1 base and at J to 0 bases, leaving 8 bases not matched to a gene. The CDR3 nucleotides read TGTGCCAGCAGCTTAGTGCTAGCGGGGGGAAACTACTCCTACAATGAGCAGTTCTTC. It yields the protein CASSLVLAGGNYSYNEQFF. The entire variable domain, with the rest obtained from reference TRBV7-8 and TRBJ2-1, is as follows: GAGVSQSPRYKVAKRGQDVALRCDPISGHVSLFWYQQALGQGPEFLTYFQNEAQLDKSGLPSDRFFAERPEGSVSTLKIQRTQQEDSAVYLCASSLVLAGGNYSYNEQFFGPGTRLTVL.

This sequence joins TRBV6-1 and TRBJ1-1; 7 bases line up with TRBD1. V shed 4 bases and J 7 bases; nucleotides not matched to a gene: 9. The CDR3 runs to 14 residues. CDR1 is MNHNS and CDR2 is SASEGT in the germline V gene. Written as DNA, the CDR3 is TGTGCCAGCAGTGTGCACCTTGACAGGGTTGAAGCTTTCTTT. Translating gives CASSVHLDRVEAFF.

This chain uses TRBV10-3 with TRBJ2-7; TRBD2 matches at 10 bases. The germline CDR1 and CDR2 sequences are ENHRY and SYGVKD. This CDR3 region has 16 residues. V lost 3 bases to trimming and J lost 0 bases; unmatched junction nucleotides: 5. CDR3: CAISERTSGSSYEQYF. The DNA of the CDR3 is TGTGCCATCAGTGAAAGGACTAGCGGATCCTCCTACGAGCAGTACTTC.

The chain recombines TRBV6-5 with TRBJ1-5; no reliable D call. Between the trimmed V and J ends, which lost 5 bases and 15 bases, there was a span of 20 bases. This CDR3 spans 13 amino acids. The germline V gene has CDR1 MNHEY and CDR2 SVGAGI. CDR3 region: CASSQSTLTLRHF. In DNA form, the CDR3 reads TGTGCCAGCAGTCAATCGACCCTGACACTAAGGCATTTT.

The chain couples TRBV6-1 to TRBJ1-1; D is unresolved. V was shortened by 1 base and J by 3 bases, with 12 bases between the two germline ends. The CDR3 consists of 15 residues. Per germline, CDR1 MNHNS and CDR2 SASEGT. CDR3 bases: TGTGCCAGCAGTGAAGGCGACCTGGGCTACACTGAAGCTTTCTTT. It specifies CASSEGDLGYTEAFF.